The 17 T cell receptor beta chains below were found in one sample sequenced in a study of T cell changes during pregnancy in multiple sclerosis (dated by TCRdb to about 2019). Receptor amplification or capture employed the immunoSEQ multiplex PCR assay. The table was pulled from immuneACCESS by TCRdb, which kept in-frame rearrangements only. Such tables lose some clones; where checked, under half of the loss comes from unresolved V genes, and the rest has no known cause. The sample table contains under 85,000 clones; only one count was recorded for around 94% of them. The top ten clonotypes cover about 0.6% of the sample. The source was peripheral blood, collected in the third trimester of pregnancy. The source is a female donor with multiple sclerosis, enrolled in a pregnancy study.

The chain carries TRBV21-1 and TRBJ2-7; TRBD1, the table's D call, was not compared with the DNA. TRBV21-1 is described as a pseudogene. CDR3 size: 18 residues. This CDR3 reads CASIPPKRDRGPPYEQYF. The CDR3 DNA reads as TGTGCTAGCATCCCACCAAAGAGGGACAGGGGACCTCCCTACGAGCAGTACTTC.

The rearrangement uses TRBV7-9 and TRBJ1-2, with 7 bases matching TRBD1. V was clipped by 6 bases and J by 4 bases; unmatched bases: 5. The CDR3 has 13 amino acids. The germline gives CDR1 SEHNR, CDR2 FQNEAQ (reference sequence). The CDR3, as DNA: TGTGCCAGCAGTCGGGACAGACTCTATGGCTACACCTTC. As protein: CASSRDRLYGYTF.

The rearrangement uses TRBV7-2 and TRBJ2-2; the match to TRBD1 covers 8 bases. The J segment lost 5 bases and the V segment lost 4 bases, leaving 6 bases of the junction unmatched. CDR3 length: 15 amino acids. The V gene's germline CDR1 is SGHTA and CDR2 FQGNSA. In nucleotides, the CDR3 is TGTGCCAGCAGCTCGGGGACAGGAGGAACCGGGGAGCTGTTTTTT. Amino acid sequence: CASSSGTGGTGELFF.

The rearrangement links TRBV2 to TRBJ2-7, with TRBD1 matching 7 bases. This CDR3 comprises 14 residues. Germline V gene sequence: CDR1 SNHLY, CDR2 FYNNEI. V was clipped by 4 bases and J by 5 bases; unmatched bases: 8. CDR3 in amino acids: CASSVRGGLDEQYF. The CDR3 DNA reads TGTGCCAGCAGTGTGAGAGGGGGCCTGGACGAGCAGTACTTC. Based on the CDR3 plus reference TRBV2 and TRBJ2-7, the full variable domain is EPEVTQTPSHQVTQMGQEVILRCVPISNHLYFYWYRQILGQKVEFLVSFYNNEISEKSEIFDDQFSVERPDGSNFTLKIRSTKLEDSAMYFCASSVRGGLDEQYFGPGTRLTVT.

In DNA form, the CDR3 reads TGTGCCAGAAGCTTTTCCCCATCTCCTACGAGCTCCTACAATGAGCAGTTCTTC. Its translation: CARSFSPSPTSSYNEQFF. V gene TRBV7-5 combines with J gene TRBJ2-1; the table's D gene call, TRBD2, was not cross checked with the DNA. TRBV7-5 is designated a pseudogene. This CDR3 has 18 amino acids.

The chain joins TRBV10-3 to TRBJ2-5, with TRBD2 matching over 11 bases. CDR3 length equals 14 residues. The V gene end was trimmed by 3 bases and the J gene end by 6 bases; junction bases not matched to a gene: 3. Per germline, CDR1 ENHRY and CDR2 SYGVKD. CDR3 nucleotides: TGTGCCATCAGTGACCTAGCGGGGGGAAAGACCCAGTACTTC. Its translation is CAISDLAGGKTQYF.

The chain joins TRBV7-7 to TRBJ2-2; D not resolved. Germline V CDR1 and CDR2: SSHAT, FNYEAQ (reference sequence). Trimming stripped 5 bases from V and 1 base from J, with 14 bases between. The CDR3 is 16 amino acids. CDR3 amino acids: CASSPNPPGNTGELFF. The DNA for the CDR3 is TGTGCCAGCAGCCCTAACCCGCCAGGGAACACCGGGGAGCTGTTTTTT.

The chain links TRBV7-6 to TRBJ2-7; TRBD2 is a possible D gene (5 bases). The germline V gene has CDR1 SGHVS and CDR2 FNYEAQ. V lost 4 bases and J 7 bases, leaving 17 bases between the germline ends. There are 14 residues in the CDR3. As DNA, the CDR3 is TGTGCCAGCAGCTCTCAGACCGTTCCGGGAGAGCAGTACTTC. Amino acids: CASSSQTVPGEQYF.

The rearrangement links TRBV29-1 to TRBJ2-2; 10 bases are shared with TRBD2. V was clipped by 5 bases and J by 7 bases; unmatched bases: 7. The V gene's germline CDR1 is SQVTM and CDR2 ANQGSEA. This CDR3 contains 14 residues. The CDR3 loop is CSVPQLAGHGELFF. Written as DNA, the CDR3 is TGCAGCGTTCCCCAACTAGCGGGGCACGGGGAGCTGTTTTTT.

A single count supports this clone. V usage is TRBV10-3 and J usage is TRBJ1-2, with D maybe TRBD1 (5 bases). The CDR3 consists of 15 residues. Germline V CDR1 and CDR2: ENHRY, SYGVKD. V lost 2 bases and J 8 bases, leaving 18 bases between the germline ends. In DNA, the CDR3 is TGTGCCATCAGTGAGCCCGCAGGGCGGTCAGTGGGCTACACCTTC. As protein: CAISEPAGRSVGYTF.

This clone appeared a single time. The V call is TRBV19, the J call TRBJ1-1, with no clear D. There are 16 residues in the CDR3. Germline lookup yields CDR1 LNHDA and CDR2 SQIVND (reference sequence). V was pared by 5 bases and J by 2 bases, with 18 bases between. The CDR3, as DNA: TGTGCCAGTAGTCCCTCCCCCGGTAGAGTAAACACTGAAGCTTTCTTT. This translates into CASSPSPGRVNTEAFF.

DNA for the CDR3: TGTGCCAGCAGTTTACGGACACACGCCCCTGAAGCTTTCTTT. It encodes CASSLRTHAPEAFF. The chain is built from TRBV27 and TRBJ1-1; weak D call: TRBD1 (5 bases). Trimming stripped 2 bases from V and 6 bases from J, with 13 bases between. CDR3 length: 14 residues. The germline CDR1 and CDR2 sequences are MNHEY and SMNVEV (reference sequence).

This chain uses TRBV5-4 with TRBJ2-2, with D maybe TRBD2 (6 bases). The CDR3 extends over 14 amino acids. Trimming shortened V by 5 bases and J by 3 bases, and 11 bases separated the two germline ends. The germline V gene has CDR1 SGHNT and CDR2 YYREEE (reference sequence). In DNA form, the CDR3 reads TGTGCCAGCAGGCGGGACTCCGACACCGGGGAGCTGTTTTTT. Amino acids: CASRRDSDTGELFF.

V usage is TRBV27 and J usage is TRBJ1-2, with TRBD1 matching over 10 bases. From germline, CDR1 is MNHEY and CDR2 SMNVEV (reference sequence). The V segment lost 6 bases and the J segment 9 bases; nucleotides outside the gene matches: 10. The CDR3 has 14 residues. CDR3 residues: CASRPGQGTPSYTF. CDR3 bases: TGTGCCAGCAGGCCGGGACAGGGGACTCCCAGCTACACCTTC.

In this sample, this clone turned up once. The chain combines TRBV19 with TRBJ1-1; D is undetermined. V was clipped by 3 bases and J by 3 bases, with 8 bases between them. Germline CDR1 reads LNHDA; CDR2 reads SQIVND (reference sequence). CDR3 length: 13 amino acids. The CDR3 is CASSISLYTEAFF. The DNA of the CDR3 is TGTGCCAGTAGTATCTCCCTTTACACTGAAGCTTTCTTT.

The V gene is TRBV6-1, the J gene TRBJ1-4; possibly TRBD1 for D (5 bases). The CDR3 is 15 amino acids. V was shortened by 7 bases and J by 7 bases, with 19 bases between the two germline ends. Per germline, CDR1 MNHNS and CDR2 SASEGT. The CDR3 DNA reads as TGTGCCAGCACCGATGGGGGGGGGATCGGTGAAAAACTGTTTTTT. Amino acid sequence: CASTDGGGIGEKLFF.

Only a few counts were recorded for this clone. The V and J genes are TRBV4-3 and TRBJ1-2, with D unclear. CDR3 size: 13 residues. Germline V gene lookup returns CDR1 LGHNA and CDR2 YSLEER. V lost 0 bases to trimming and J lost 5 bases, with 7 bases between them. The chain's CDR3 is CASSQDQDYGYTF. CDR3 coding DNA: TGCGCCAGCAGCCAAGATCAGGATTATGGCTACACCTTC.